The T cell receptor (beta chain) described here comes from a study of control samples from healthy donors and cancer patients. Details on this clone: The junction does not match germline at one end; this may be a read error.

Here immunoSEQ multiplex PCR was the method, and the copy in TCRdb shows in-frame clones only, minus some. The sample lists some 190,000 clones; about 90% were seen once. Germline values: CDR1 MNHEY, CDR2 SVGAGI. This CDR3 is 13 amino acids long. The TCR originated in a man aged 25 to 45 in good health. The sequencing input was blood. The chain combines TRBV6-5 with TRBJ2-7; 7 bases line up with TRBD1. The CDR3 bases are TGTGCCAGCGGTTACAGGGGCTCCTACGAGCAGTACTTC. Its translation: CASGYRGSYEQYF.